This note documents a single T cell receptor beta chain sequence. In the source study's methods: Quantification of nucleated cells was approximated via reference gene primer amplification. The method was immunoSEQ multiplex PCR; TCRdb's version includes in-frame clones alone and lacks a portion of them. V, J and clone size are taken as reported in that table, and D and trimming were inferred from the DNA itself. The table includes roughly 80,000 clones, approximately 80% detected once. This sample is drawn from a study of blood T cell repertoires in COVID-19. In the study overall: COVID-19 samples collected from the United States, Italy and Spain covered acute and convalescent phases. T cells, B-cell-depleted T cells, or PBMCs provided the cDNA or gDNA that served as material.

The CDR3 is 16 residues long. V was clipped by 5 bases and J by 6 bases; unmatched bases: 8. Germline values: CDR1 PRHDT, CDR2 FYEKMQ (reference sequence). Sequenced input: peripheral blood. This receptor was taken from a man in his fifties or sixties with active or convalescent COVID-19. The gene calls are TRBV13 and TRBJ1-6; 9 bases line up with TRBD1. CDR3 region: CASSAGQGRRNSPLHF. The CDR3 DNA reads as TGTGCCAGCAGCGCCGGACAGGGGCGCCGTAATTCACCCCTCCACTTT.